The 23 T cell receptor beta chains in this list originate from one sample, sequenced in a study of cytomegalovirus exposure and HLA in healthy donors. Assay: immunoSEQ multiplex PCR; the TCRdb copy retains only in-frame clones and omits some. Of over 120,000 clones in the sample, approximately 88% are singletons; the top ten hold less than 5.5%. Source material: PBMCs. These receptors were taken from a man younger than 35 in good health and CMV-seropositive.

This chain joins TRBV11-2 and TRBJ2-7; D might be TRBD1 (6 bases). CDR3 size: 13 residues. V lost 4 bases and J lost 4, with 11 bases in between. Germline V gives CDR1 SGHAT, CDR2 FQNNGV. The CDR3 sequence is CASSSGTLYEQYF. The CDR3 DNA is TGTGCCAGCAGCTCCGGGACACTGTACGAGCAGTACTTC. The full variable domain, its missing parts supplied by reference TRBV11-2 and TRBJ2-7, is EAGVAQSPRYKIIEKRQSVAFWCNPISGHATLYWYQQILGQGPKLLIQFQNNGVVDDSQLPKDRFSAERLKGVDSTLKIQPAKLEDSAVYLCASSSGTLYEQYFGPGTRLTVT.

The V and J genes are TRBV19 and TRBJ1-5, with D perhaps TRBD1 (6 bases). Trimming shortened V by 10 bases and J by 2 bases, and 18 bases separated the two germline ends. Germline V lookup: CDR1 LNHDA, CDR2 SQIVND (reference sequence). The CDR3 is made up of 15 amino acids. CDR3 sequence: CATCPGTRGNQPQHF. DNA for the CDR3: TGTGCCACTTGCCCCGGGACAAGGGGCAATCAGCCCCAGCATTTT. The whole variable domain, remainder taken from reference TRBV19 and TRBJ1-5, is DGGITQSPKYLFRKEGQNVTLSCEQNLNHDAMYWYRQDPGQGLRLIYYSQIVNDFQKGDIAEGYSVSREKKESFPLTVTSAQKNPTAFYLCATCPGTRGNQPQHFGDGTRLSIL.

The chain has TRBV18 and TRBJ2-3; 9 nucleotides match TRBD1. The CDR3 has 17 residues. Per the germline V gene, CDR1 is KGHSH and CDR2 is LQKENI. V lost 2 bases and J lost 0; bases outside the gene matches: 6. CDR3 in DNA: TGTGCCAGCTCACCATCTCCGGGACAGGGTAGCACAGATACGCAGTATTTT. Its translation is CASSPSPGQGSTDTQYF.

The chain has TRBV6-5 and TRBJ1-1; 7 positions match TRBD1. The length of the CDR3 is 13 residues. The junction had 6 bases not matched to a gene; V was cut back by 6 bases and J by 5 bases. Germline V gene data show CDR1 as MNHEY and CDR2 as SVGAGI. The CDR3 spells CASSDRAGTEAFF. The CDR3 bases are TGTGCCAGCAGCGACAGGGCTGGGACTGAAGCTTTCTTT.

This rearrangement joins TRBV27 to TRBJ1-1, with D possibly matching TRBD1 (5 bases). The CDR3 spans 11 residues. Germline assignment: CDR1 MNHEY and CDR2 SMNVEV (reference sequence). Trimming left V 2 bases short and J 8 bases short, with 6 bases between. The CDR3 sequence: CASSLGAEAFF. CDR3 DNA sequence: TGTGCCAGCAGTTTAGGGGCAGAAGCTTTCTTT.

The chain combines TRBV15 with TRBJ2-3; 7 bases are shared with TRBD2. The length of the CDR3 is 14 residues. Germline lookup yields CDR1 LNHNV and CDR2 YYDKDF (reference sequence). Trimming took 6 bases from V and 0 from J; bases not matched to a gene: 3. DNA for the CDR3: TGTGCCACCAGAAGCGGGACCAGCACAGATACGCAGTATTTT. It encodes CATRSGTSTDTQYF.

The genes are TRBV10-2 and TRBJ2-2; 13 bases match TRBD2. The CDR3 has 15 amino acids. CDR1 is WSHSY, CDR2 SAAADI, per germline. The junction had 3 bases not matched to a gene; V was cut back by 9 bases and J by 2 bases. This CDR3 is CASRTSGRNTGELFF. The CDR3 nucleotides read TGCGCCAGTAGGACTAGCGGGAGAAACACCGGGGAGCTGTTTTTT.

The rearrangement joins TRBV4-1 to TRBJ2-5, with 11 bases matching TRBD2. Losses at the gene ends were 4 bases for V and 1 base for J; bases not matched to a gene: 8. The CDR3 contains 17 residues. Germline V gene sequence: CDR1 MGHRA, CDR2 YSYEKL. The CDR3 DNA reads as TGCGCCAGCAGCCGACATCTAGCGGGGGGCCCCCAAGAGACCCAGTACTTC. Its translation: CASSRHLAGGPQETQYF.

CDR3 DNA sequence: TGTGCCTGGAGTTGGGCGGGAGGATCAGATACGCAGTATTTT. This translates into CAWSWAGGSDTQYF. J is TRBJ2-3 and V is TRBV30; 8 nucleotides agree with TRBD2. This CDR3 spans 14 amino acids. The germline gives CDR1 GTSNPN, CDR2 SVGIG (reference sequence). Trimming took 2 bases from V and 4 from J; bases not matched to a gene: 5. The variable domain in full, with the rest retrieved from reference TRBV30 and TRBJ2-3, is SQTIHQWPATLVQPVGSPLSLECTVEGTSNPNLYWYRQAAGRGLQLLFYSVGIGQISSEVPQNLSASRPQDRQFILSSKKLLLSDSGFYLCAWSWAGGSDTQYFGPGTRLTVL.

This clone was detected a few times. The genes are TRBV19 and TRBJ1-5, with D maybe TRBD1 (5 bases). This CDR3 comprises 12 residues. Per germline, CDR1 LNHDA and CDR2 SQIVND (reference sequence). Trimming took 8 bases from V and 5 from J, leaving 10 bases between them. CDR3 amino acids: CASRQYDQPQHF. DNA of the CDR3: TGTGCCAGTCGACAGTATGATCAGCCCCAGCATTTT.

The chain recombines TRBV19 with TRBJ1-1, with a weak D call TRBD1 (5 bases). The CDR3 has 15 amino acids. CDR1 and CDR2 (germline): LNHDA, SQIVND (reference sequence). V lost 7 bases to trimming and J lost 6 bases, with 21 bases between them. The CDR3 DNA reads as TGTGCCAGTACGTCAGCATCGCGGGGGGATCCTGAAGCTTTCTTT. Translated: CASTSASRGDPEAFF.

The rearrangement links TRBV15 to TRBJ2-2; possibly TRBD2 for D (6 bases). The V end was cut by 2 bases, the J end by 3 bases, with 10 bases between. The germline V gene encodes CDR1 LNHNV and CDR2 YYDKDF (reference sequence). The CDR3 length is 15 residues. The DNA of the CDR3 is TGTGCCACCAGCAGATCGGAGGGCTACACCGGGGAGCTGTTTTTT. Protein product: CATSRSEGYTGELFF. The variable domain in full, completed from reference TRBV15 and TRBJ2-2, reads DAMVIQNPRYQVTQFGKPVTLSCSQTLNHNVMYWYQQKSSQAPKLLFHYYDKDFNNEADTPDNFQSRRPNTSFCFLDIRSPGLGDTAMYLCATSRSEGYTGELFFGEGSRLTVL.

The table lists this clone with a few counts. This sequence joins TRBV19 and TRBJ1-2, with unresolved D. Trimming shortened V by 1 base and J by 9 bases, and 9 bases separated the two germline ends. Per the germline V gene, CDR1 is LNHDA and CDR2 is SQIVND (reference sequence). This CDR3 contains 12 residues. The CDR3 region has the DNA TGTGCCAGTAGTATAGGGCAGCGAAGCTACACCTTC. This codes for CASSIGQRSYTF.

The J gene is TRBJ1-1, the V gene TRBV11-2; a possible D gene is TRBD1 (6 bases). CDR1 and CDR2 from the germline V gene are SGHAT and FQNNGV. This CDR3 is built from 13 residues. Trimming shortened V by 5 bases and J by 1 base, and 8 bases separated the two germline ends. CDR3 bases: TGTGCCAGCAGCCAAGGGGGGAACACTGAAGCTTTCTTT. Protein sequence: CASSQGGNTEAFF.

The chain carries TRBV6-6 and TRBJ2-7; D is undetermined. V was cut by 1 base and J by 5 bases, with 6 bases left in between. Germline CDR1 and CDR2: MNHNY and SVGAGI (reference sequence). CDR3 length: 12 amino acids. The CDR3 here is CASSYLQDEQYF. As DNA, the CDR3 is TGTGCCAGCAGTTACTTGCAGGACGAGCAGTACTTC.

This chain uses TRBV13 with TRBJ2-3, with D possibly matching TRBD1 (6 bases). The CDR3 extends over 16 amino acids. CDR1 PRHDT and CDR2 FYEKMQ come from the germline V gene (reference sequence). Trimming took 4 bases from V and 0 from J, leaving 14 bases between them. This CDR3 reads CASSSRFGQSTDTQYF. The CDR3 DNA reads TGTGCCAGCAGCTCCAGGTTCGGACAGAGCACAGATACGCAGTATTTT. Complete variable domain (other parts from reference TRBV13 and TRBJ2-3): AAGVIQSPRHLIKEKRETATLKCYPIPRHDTVYWYQQGPGQDPQFLISFYEKMQSDKGSIPDRFSAQQFSDYHSELNMSSLELGDSALYFCASSSRFGQSTDTQYFGPGTRLTVL.

The chain links TRBV6-6 to TRBJ2-5; maybe TRBD2 (6 bases). The V end lost 0 bases, the J end lost 7 bases, and 6 bases lay between the germline ends. CDR1 and CDR2 (germline): MNHNY, SVGAGI (reference sequence). This CDR3 has 12 residues. The CDR3 DNA follows: TGTGCCAGCAGTTACTCGGAGGGGACCCAGTACTTC. Amino acids: CASSYSEGTQYF.

This chain connects TRBV5-8 to TRBJ2-3, with D possibly TRBD2 on 6 matching bases. CDR1 is SGHTS, CDR2 YDEGEE, per germline. V dropped 0 bases and J dropped 0 bases, with 11 bases sitting between them. This CDR3 spans 16 amino acids. DNA for the CDR3: TGTGCCAGCAGCTTGGGACTAGGGTATAGCACAGATACGCAGTATTTT. Translating it yields CASSLGLGYSTDTQYF.

A single count supports this clone. The rearrangement links TRBV15 to TRBJ2-3; 12 positions match TRBD1. The CDR3 sequence is 16 residues long. Trimming removed 6 bases from V and 8 bases from J; junction bases left unmatched: 12. The V gene's germline CDR1 is LNHNV and CDR2 YYDKDF (reference sequence). CDR3 nucleotide sequence: TGTGCCACCAGGCCCCCGGGACAGGGGGCGCCAGGTACGCAGTATTTT. Translating gives CATRPPGQGAPGTQYF.

V is TRBV2 and J is TRBJ1-2, with D maybe TRBD1 (6 bases). The CDR3 consists of 16 residues. Germline CDR1 SNHLY, CDR2 FYNNEI. V dropped 6 bases and J dropped 1 base, with 18 bases sitting between them. This CDR3 reads CASRRDAGANNYGYTF. The CDR3, as DNA: TGTGCCAGCAGGAGGGATGCAGGGGCAAATAACTATGGCTACACCTTC.

The rearrangement links TRBV7-9 to TRBJ1-6; D uncertain. This CDR3 spans 12 amino acids. Looked up from germline, CDR1 is SEHNR and CDR2 is FQNEAQ (reference sequence). The germline V and J ends were trimmed by 1 base and 11 bases, with 6 bases remaining between them. CDR3 in DNA: TGTGCCAGCAGCTTAGAACAGACACCCCTCCACTTT. Amino acids: CASSLEQTPLHF.

V is TRBV6-5 and J is TRBJ1-1; D unclear. The ends were cut back, 5 bases at V and 10 bases at J, with 17 bases in the middle. This CDR3 spans 13 amino acids. Germline-derived CDR1 and CDR2 are MNHEY and SVGAGI. DNA of the CDR3: TGTGCCAGCAGTACCGGTGGACTTTTAGGAGCTTTCTTT. This gives the protein CASSTGGLLGAFF.

The genes are TRBV9 and TRBJ2-1; a weak D match, TRBD1 (6 bases). This CDR3 comprises 14 residues. V was cut by 2 bases and J by 3 bases, with 9 bases left in between. Germline values: CDR1 SGDLS, CDR2 YYNGEE. The CDR3 nucleotides are TGTGCCAGCAGCGTTCTACAGGGCTACAATGAGCAGTTCTTC. This encodes CASSVLQGYNEQFF.